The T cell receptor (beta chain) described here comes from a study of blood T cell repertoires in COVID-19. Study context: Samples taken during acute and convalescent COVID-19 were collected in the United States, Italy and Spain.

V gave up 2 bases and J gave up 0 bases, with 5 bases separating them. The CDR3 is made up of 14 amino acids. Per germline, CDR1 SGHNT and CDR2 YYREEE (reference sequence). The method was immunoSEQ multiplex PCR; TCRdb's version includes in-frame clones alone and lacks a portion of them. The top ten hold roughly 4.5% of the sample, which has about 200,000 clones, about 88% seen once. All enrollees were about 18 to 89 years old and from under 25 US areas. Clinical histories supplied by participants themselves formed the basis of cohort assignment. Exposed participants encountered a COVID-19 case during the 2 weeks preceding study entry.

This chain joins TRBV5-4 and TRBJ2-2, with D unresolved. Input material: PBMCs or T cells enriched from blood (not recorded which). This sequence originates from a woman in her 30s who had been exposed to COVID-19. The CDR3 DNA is TGTGCCAGCAGCTTAGCAACGAACACCGGGGAGCTGTTTTTT. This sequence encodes CASSLATNTGELFF.